Listed below are T cell receptor beta chains from one sample, sequenced in a study of shared clonotypes between healthy human individuals. The data were produced by immunoSEQ multiplex PCR, yet TCRdb's version contains in-frame clones alone and is incomplete. The sample yields roughly 2.5 million clones, approximately 90% seen once. The sample comprised naive CD4+ T cells sorted from blood. The receptors here all came from a man aged 18 to 30 in good health. Each CDR3 is given with its conserved first and last residue. A D gene is named only where the DNA matches it firmly. Some rows have no size entry. The others give once, few or many, or a class for an expanded clone.

>TRBV7-6|TRBD2|NA|TRBJ2-5
TGTGCCAGTCGACCGGGACTAGCGGACCCTTACGAGACCCAGTACTTC
CASRPGLADPYETQYF
>TRBV20-1|NA|NA|TRBJ2-1
TGCAGTGTCTCCGGGACTAATGAGCAGTTCTTC
CSVSGTNEQFF
>TRBV2|NA|NA|TRBJ1-2
TGTGCCAGCAGTGAAGGGCAGGGTCGGGACTATGGCTACACCTTC
CASSEGQGRDYGYTF
>TRBV18|NA|NA|TRBJ2-7
TGTGCCAGCTCACCATTGGCGGCAGGGGTCAGCTACGAGCAGTACTTC
CASSPLAAGVSYEQYF
>TRBV5-1|NA|NA|TRBJ2-1
TGCGCCAGCAGCAAGGGAGGTAGGAATGAGCAGTTCTTC
CASSKGGRNEQFF
>TRBV5-1|NA|NA|TRBJ2-2
TGCGCCAGCAGCTTGGTCGGGGACCCAAAAGGGGGGACCGGGGAGCTGTTTTTT
CASSLVGDPKGGTGELFF
>TRBV27|NA|NA|TRBJ2-7
TGTGCCAGCAGCCCTCTGGACAGAACCTACGAGCAGTACTTC
CASSPLDRTYEQYF
>TRBV4-3|NA|NA|TRBJ2-7
TGCGCCAGCAGCCAAGAGGGGCAGGGGCGCTACGAGCAGTACTTC
CASSQEGQGRYEQYF
>TRBV4-1|NA|NA|TRBJ1-6
TGCGCCAGCAGCCCCAGGGCGATACTCTATAATTCACCCCTCCACTTT
CASSPRAILYNSPLHF
>TRBV4-1|TRBD1|NA|TRBJ2-3
TGCGCCAGCAGCCAAGGGGGGGACAGGGTTTCGGATACGCAGTATTTT
CASSQGGDRVSDTQYF
>TRBV6-1|TRBD1|NA|TRBJ1-2
TGTGCCAGCAGTGAACAGGGGGAGTATGGCTACACCTTC
CASSEQGEYGYTF
>TRBV28|NA|NA|TRBJ2-4
TGTGCCAGCAGCCTAACCGGGATAGCCAAAAACATTCAGTACTTC
CASSLTGIAKNIQYF
>TRBV10-1|TRBD2|NA|TRBJ2-7
TGCGCCAGCAGTGAGTCCGCAGCGGGAGGGCCTAGGAGATACGAGCAGTACTTC
CASSESAAGGPRRYEQYF
>TRBV10-1|TRBD2|NA|TRBJ2-1
TGCGCCAGCAGTTTAGCGGGAGTGGACAATGAGCAGTTCTTC
CASSLAGVDNEQFF
>TRBV18|TRBD1|NA|TRBJ2-1
TGTGCCAGCTCACCCGACAGGGATCGGGGTGAGCAGTTCTTC
CASSPDRDRGEQFF
>TRBV10-3|NA|NA|TRBJ1-2
TGTGCCATCAGTGGACAGGAGCCAGGGTATGGCTACACCTTC
CAISGQEPGYGYTF
>TRBV2|TRBD2|NA|TRBJ2-3
TGTGCCAGCAGTGGGGTAGCGGGGCGATCTAGCACAGATACGCAGTATTTT
CASSGVAGRSSTDTQYF
>TRBV9|NA|NA|TRBJ2-1
TGTGCCAGCAGCGGGTCGTTGAGTGAGCAGTTCTTC
CASSGSLSEQFF
>TRBV6-6|NA|NA|TRBJ2-2
TGTGCCAGCAGTTACGCTTGGACCGGGGAGCTGTTTTTT
CASSYAWTGELFF
>TRBV6-5|TRBD1|NA|TRBJ1-6
TGTGCCAGCAGGGAGACAGGGTCTGGGGCCCTCCACTTT
CASRETGSGALHF
>TRBV4-3|NA|NA|TRBJ2-5
TGCGCCAGCAGCCAAGGTCAGGGACGGGAGACCCAGTACTTC
CASSQGQGRETQYF
>TRBV7-2|NA|NA|TRBJ2-6
TGTGCCAGCAGCTTATTACAAACCTCTGGGGCCAACGTCCTGACTTTC
CASSLLQTSGANVLTF
>TRBV7-9|NA|NA|TRBJ2-7
TGTGCCAGCAGCTTAGTGGGGCTGACCGGGCAGGGTCACGAGCAGTACTTC
CASSLVGLTGQGHEQYF
>TRBV10-3|NA|NA|TRBJ2-5
TGTGCCATGCAGGCCGGGAGTCAAGAGACCCAGTACTTC
CAMQAGSQETQYF
>TRBV15|NA|NA|TRBJ1-2
TGTGCCACCAGCACCGTTGACAAACTAAATGGCTACACCTTC
CATSTVDKLNGYTF
>TRBV6-1|NA|once|TRBJ2-1
TGTGCCAGCAGTGAATCAGGGTGGCAGTTCTTC
CASSESGWQFF
>TRBV28|NA|NA|TRBJ1-5
TGTGCCAGCGGACCTAGGGAGCCCCAGCATTTT
CASGPREPQHF
>TRBV7-2|NA|NA|TRBJ2-4
TGTGCCAGCGCTTATGGAGGGGACATTCAGTACTTC
CASAYGGDIQYF
>TRBV12-5|NA|NA|TRBJ1-2
TGTGCTAGTGGTTTGGGAGAGAACTATGGCTACACCTTC
CASGLGENYGYTF
>TRBV6-5|NA|NA|TRBJ1-1
TGTGCCAGCAGTTACCCCGGGACCCGGGGAGCTTTCTTT
CASSYPGTRGAFF
>TRBV2|NA|once|TRBJ2-7
TGTGCCAGCAGCCCTACTGGGGAGCAGTACTTC
CASSPTGEQYF
>TRBV29-1|NA|NA|TRBJ2-2
TGCAGCGTTGCCCGGGTGAACACCGGGGAGCTGTTTTTT
CSVARVNTGELFF
>TRBV28|NA|NA|TRBJ2-2
TGTGCCAGCAGTTTAGGGACCGTCCCCGGGGAGCTGTTTTTT
CASSLGTVPGELFF
>TRBV13|TRBD1|NA|TRBJ2-2
TGTGCCAGCAGCTCCCCTACAGGGGCCAACACCGGGGAGCTGTTTTTT
CASSSPTGANTGELFF
>TRBV5-1|TRBD1|NA|TRBJ1-1
TGCGCCAGCAGCTTGTTTACAGGGGAAGAAGCTTTCTTT
CASSLFTGEEAFF
>TRBV10-3|NA|NA|TRBJ2-5
TGTGCCATCAGAGGGGGGACAGAGAAAGGGGAGACCCAGTACTTC
CAIRGGTEKGETQYF
>TRBV28|TRBD1|NA|TRBJ1-2
TGTGCCAGCAGGATGCCCGCCGGGACAGGGGACAATGGCTACACCTTC
CASRMPAGTGDNGYTF
>TRBV5-6|NA|NA|TRBJ1-1
TGTGCCAGCAGCTTCACAGGGAAACGGGACACTGAAGCTTTCTTT
CASSFTGKRDTEAFF
>TRBV2|NA|NA|TRBJ1-2
TGTGCCAGCCGGGGTGGCTACACCTTC
CASRGGYTF
>TRBV19|TRBD1|once|TRBJ1-1
TGTGCCAGTAGTGCCTACAGGGGTGAAGCTTTCTTT
CASSAYRGEAFF
>TRBV11-3|NA|NA|TRBJ1-5
TGTGCCAGCAGCCCACACCTAGGGACATCAAGGGGTCAGCCCCAGCATTTT
CASSPHLGTSRGQPQHF
>TRBV28|NA|NA|TRBJ1-5
TGTGCCAGCAGTTTAACCCGGGCAGGGGTCAATCAGCCCCAGCATTTT
CASSLTRAGVNQPQHF
>TRBV6-1|TRBD1|NA|TRBJ2-7
TGTGCCAGCAGCGGACAGGGAGGTCCCTACGAGCAGTACTTC
CASSGQGGPYEQYF
>TRBV10-1|NA|NA|TRBJ2-3
TGCGCCAGCAGCCGGGAAGGGGCTACAGATACGCAGTATTTT
CASSREGATDTQYF
>TRBV29-1|TRBD2|NA|TRBJ2-3
TGCAGCGTTGAGGGACTAGCGGGGGGCACAGATACGCAGTATTTT
CSVEGLAGGTDTQYF
>TRBV5-1|NA|NA|TRBJ2-7
TGCGCCAGCAGCTTGTTACAGGGAAGCTACGAGCAGTACTTC
CASSLLQGSYEQYF
>TRBV6-5|NA|NA|TRBJ1-3
TGTGCCAGCAGTTACGTGAGAGGTGGAAACACCATATATTTT
CASSYVRGGNTIYF
>TRBV11-3|TRBD1|NA|TRBJ2-7
TGTGCCAGCAGCTGGTCGACAGGGGACGAGCAGTACTTC
CASSWSTGDEQYF
>TRBV7-2|NA|NA|TRBJ2-3
TGTGCCAGCAGCTTAGCCCGGACTATTACAGATACGCAGTATTTT
CASSLARTITDTQYF
>TRBV27|TRBD1|NA|TRBJ2-2
TGTGCCAGCAGTTCCCAGGGACAGGGGTACACCGGGGAGCTGTTTTTT
CASSSQGQGYTGELFF
>TRBV10-3|NA|NA|TRBJ1-2
TGTGCCAGCAGGGTAAACTATGGCTACACCTTC
CASRVNYGYTF
>TRBV7-2|TRBD2|NA|TRBJ2-3
TGTGCCAGCAGCTTAAGCGGGAGGGGGTCAGATACGCAGTATTTT
CASSLSGRGSDTQYF
>TRBV15|NA|NA|TRBJ2-3
TGTGCCACCAGCAGAGGTGCCGCTTCAGGCCCAGATACGCAGTATTTT
CATSRGAASGPDTQYF